Below, 27 T cell receptor beta chains from the same sample are listed, as sequenced in a study of blood T cells in healthy people across ages. A sample-barcoded 5' primer and a J-beta primer mix were used in a second PCR of roughly 7 to 11 cycles. One entry per CDR3 protein results from TCRdb running MiXCR on the 5' RACE reads. The sample carries about a million distinct CDR3 sequences, roughly 47% recorded once. Sequencing was performed on blood. The source of these receptors is a woman aged 60-75 years in good health.

The chain joins TRBV10-3 to TRBJ2-5; weak D call: TRBD2 (6 bases). The V gene's germline CDR1 is ENHRY and CDR2 SYGVKD. V lost 8 bases and J 11 bases, leaving 21 bases between the germline ends. This CDR3 comprises 13 residues. CDR3 nucleotides: TGTGCCATCCGGGGGACCCCAAGTGAAGAGCAGTACTTC. Protein product: CAIRGTPSEEQYF.

This clonotype was counted a few times. CDR3 nucleotide sequence: TGTGCCAGCTCCCGCAGAGCGGGAGCCGATACGCAGTATTTT. It encodes CASSRRAGADTQYF. The chain uses TRBV12-3 or TRBV12-4 and TRBJ2-3; TRBD2 aligns across 8 bases. CDR3 length equals 14 residues. The junction had 10 bases not matched to a gene; V was cut back by 8 bases and J by 6 bases.

This chain connects TRBV28 to TRBJ2-4; D remains ambiguous. CDR1 is MDHEN and CDR2 is SYDVKM in the germline V gene. V was clipped by 5 bases and J by 6 bases, with 8 bases between them. CDR3 length: 12 residues. This chain's CDR3 is CASSAPVNIQYF. CDR3 DNA: TGTGCCAGCAGTGCCCCGGTAAACATTCAGTACTTC.

This chain uses TRBV7-6 with TRBJ2-1; D is uncertain. Per the germline V gene, CDR1 is SGHVS and CDR2 is FNYEAQ. The CDR3 is 15 amino acids. V was cut by 5 bases and J by 0 bases, with 11 bases left in between. CDR3 sequence (DNA): TGTGCCAGCAGCCCGAGTCTTTCCTCCTACAATGAGCAGTTCTTC. Translated, it gives CASSPSLSSYNEQFF. Combining the CDR3 with reference TRBV7-6 and TRBJ2-1 gives the whole variable domain GAGVSQSPRYKVTKRGQDVALRCDPISGHVSLYWYRQALGQGPEFLTYFNYEAQQDKSGLPNDRFSAERPEGSISTLTIQRTEQRDSAMYRCASSPSLSSYNEQFFGPGTRLTVL.

The V and J genes are TRBV12-3 or TRBV12-4 and TRBJ2-1; a weak D match, TRBD2 (7 bases). The J call may be mistaken, given a closer DNA end match to TRBJ2-7. The CDR3 has 15 amino acids. The CDR3 bases are TGTGCCAGCAGTCCGCGGGGGCACTCCTACAATGAGCAGTACTTC. Translated: CASSPRGHSYNEQYF.

The rearrangement uses TRBV6-6 and TRBJ1-1, with D perhaps TRBD1 (6 bases). Trimming took off 2 bases at V and 0 bases at J, with 16 bases between the two ends. CDR3 length equals 17 residues. Germline assignment: CDR1 MNHNY and CDR2 SVGAGI (reference sequence). CDR3 loop: CASSYGLGGNMNTEAFF. The DNA for the CDR3 is TGTGCCAGCAGTTACGGTTTAGGGGGTAACATGAACACTGAAGCTTTCTTT.

CDR3 sequence: CASSPERVSYNEQFF. The CDR3 DNA is TGTGCCAGCAGCCCCGAGCGGGTATCCTACAATGAGCAGTTCTTC. The gene calls are TRBV14 and TRBJ2-1, with D maybe TRBD2 (6 bases). V lost 4 bases and J lost 1, with 11 bases in between. The CDR3 has 15 amino acids. CDR1 is SGHDN and CDR2 is FVKESK in the germline V gene.

This clonotype has only one observation. The rearrangement links TRBV12-3 or TRBV12-4 to TRBJ2-1, with 9 bases aligning to TRBD2. After removal of 6 bases from V and 4 bases from J, the junction contained 13 bases not matched to a gene. CDR3 length: 17 residues. The CDR3 is CASRRKTAGGQYNEQFF. The CDR3 nucleotides are TGTGCCAGCAGACGCAAAACGGCGGGAGGGCAATACAATGAGCAGTTCTTC.

The rearrangement links TRBV9 to TRBJ2-1; TRBD2 aligns across 12 bases. Trimming removed 0 bases from V and 3 bases from J; junction bases left unmatched: 4. Germline loops: CDR1 SGDLS, CDR2 YYNGEE. The length of the CDR3 is 17 residues. In DNA form, the CDR3 reads TGTGCCAGCAGCGTAGGACTAGCGGGAGTAAGCTACAATGAGCAGTTCTTC. Its translation is CASSVGLAGVSYNEQFF.

This clonotype was detected a few times. This chain links TRBV12-3 or TRBV12-4 with TRBJ2-6, with no clear D. V shed 5 bases and J shed 0 bases, with 8 bases lying between them. The CDR3 has 15 amino acids. CDR3 residues: CASSLHNSGANVLTF. In nucleotides, the CDR3 is TGTGCCAGCAGTCTTCACAACTCTGGGGCCAACGTCCTGACTTTC.

This chain links TRBV5-6 with TRBJ1-2; 8 positions agree with TRBD1. CDR3 length equals 15 residues. Germline V gene lookup returns CDR1 SGHDT and CDR2 YYEEEE. Germline trimming cut 3 bases from V and 4 bases from J; bases unmatched to any gene: 8. The CDR3 spells CASSSSHRGTYGYTF. The CDR3 DNA reads TGTGCCAGCAGCTCGAGTCACAGGGGGACCTATGGCTACACCTTC. The entire variable domain, with the rest obtained from reference TRBV5-6 and TRBJ1-2, is as follows: DAGVTQSPTHLIKTRGQQVTLRCSPKSGHDTVSWYQQALGQGPQFIFQYYEEEERQRGNFPDRFSGHQFPNYSSELNVNALLLGDSALYLCASSSSHRGTYGYTFGSGTRLTVV.

This chain uses TRBV6-5 with TRBJ2-7; the match to TRBD2 covers 8 bases. Germline CDR1 MNHEY, CDR2 SVGAGI. The CDR3 extends over 16 amino acids. The V gene end was trimmed by 5 bases and the J gene end by 5 bases; junction bases not matched to a gene: 14. This chain's CDR3 is CASSPQPGVAGNEQYF. The CDR3, as DNA: TGTGCCAGCAGTCCCCAACCCGGGGTAGCGGGAAACGAGCAGTACTTC.

This chain joins TRBV3-1 and TRBJ2-1, with D unresolved. The germline V and J ends were trimmed by 1 base and 5 bases, with 9 bases remaining between them. There are 14 residues in the CDR3. From germline, CDR1 is LGHDT and CDR2 YNNKEL (reference sequence). In DNA form, the CDR3 reads TGTGCCAGCAGCCAAGGGGTCACCAACAATGAGCAGTTCTTC. It is translated as CASSQGVTNNEQFF.

The chain carries TRBV3-1 and TRBJ2-3; no reliable D call. V lost 2 bases to trimming and J lost 6 bases, with 15 bases between them. This CDR3 is 15 amino acids long. The germline V gene encodes CDR1 LGHDT and CDR2 YNNKEL (reference sequence). The CDR3 loop reads CASSQRRKAWDTQYF. The CDR3 nucleotides are TGTGCCAGCAGCCAAAGGCGGAAAGCGTGGGATACGCAGTATTTT.

This clonotype showed up just once. The V and J genes are TRBV6-1 and TRBJ2-4, with D perhaps TRBD1 (6 bases). The tail of the sequence fits TRBJ2-7 better, so the J call may be wrong. The CDR3 contains 15 residues. The V gene's germline CDR1 is MNHNS and CDR2 SASEGT. The CDR3 nucleotides are TGTGCCAGCTGGCCCGACAGGTCCACGGGCTACGAGCAGTACTTC. It specifies CASWPDRSTGYEQYF.

This chain joins TRBV18 and TRBJ2-3; D not resolved. The germline V and J ends were trimmed by 5 bases and 9 bases, with 18 bases remaining between them. Germline V lookup: CDR1 KGHSH, CDR2 LQKENI. The CDR3 is 14 residues long. The CDR3 protein is CASSRPLGVETQYF. CDR3 DNA: TGTGCCAGCTCAAGACCCCTAGGTGTGGAAACGCAGTATTTT.

Points on this clonotype: The junction departs from the called germline gene at one end, perhaps through a read error. This chain connects TRBV7-2 to TRBJ2-5; 7 positions match TRBD2. The end of the DNA fits TRBJ2-7 better, so the J call may be wrong. CDR1 is SGHTA, CDR2 FQGNSA, per germline. This CDR3 region has 15 residues. The CDR3 reads CASGLMAGEGIEQYF. DNA for the CDR3: TGTGCCAGCGGCTTAATGGCGGGAGAAGGGATCGAGCAGTACTTC.

The chain has TRBV7-2 and TRBJ2-1, with 9 bases lining up with TRBD2. Germline CDR1 is SGHTA and CDR2 is FQGNSA. The V segment lost 8 bases and the J segment 1 base; nucleotides outside the gene matches: 6. This CDR3 contains 15 residues. The CDR3 coding sequence is TGTGCCAGCGGACAAAGCGGGGGGTCCTACAATGAGCAGTTCTTC. Its protein is CASGQSGGSYNEQFF.

This rearrangement joins TRBV20-1 to TRBJ2-4; 8 bases fit TRBD2. The tail of the sequence fits TRBJ2-7 better, so the J call may be wrong. In germline, CDR1 is DFQATT, CDR2 SNEGSKA (reference sequence). This CDR3 is 13 amino acids long. This CDR3 is CSAVSGNGYEQYF. CDR3 in DNA: TGCAGTGCTGTTAGCGGGAACGGGTACGAGCAGTACTTC.

This clonotype was picked up a small number of times. This rearrangement joins TRBV20-1 to TRBJ2-1, with 8 bases identical to TRBD2. Germline V lookup: CDR1 DFQATT, CDR2 SNEGSKA (reference sequence). The CDR3 covers 14 residues. Germline trimming cut 7 bases from V and 2 bases from J; bases unmatched to any gene: 7. CDR3 DNA sequence: TGCAGTGTTGATAGCGGGACACCCTACAATGAGCAGTTCTTC. Residues: CSVDSGTPYNEQFF.

This clonotype was recorded once. The chain combines TRBV18 with TRBJ2-7; 10 bases agree with TRBD2. J lost 0 bases, V lost 3 bases, and 8 bases had no gene match. The CDR3 sequence is 17 residues long. The germline CDR1 and CDR2 sequences are KGHSH and LQKENI. DNA for the CDR3: TGTGCCAGCTCACCTGTTAGCGGGAGGACCCCCTCCTACGAGCAGTACTTC. Residues: CASSPVSGRTPSYEQYF.

The chain recombines TRBV12-3 or TRBV12-4 with TRBJ2-3; 8 positions agree with TRBD2. CDR3 length: 15 amino acids. The V segment lost 6 bases and the J segment 0 bases; nucleotides outside the gene matches: 5. The CDR3 reads CASRRLAQSTDTQYF. CDR3 nucleotide sequence: TGTGCCAGCAGGCGACTAGCGCAAAGCACAGATACGCAGTATTTT.

This chain links TRBV20-1 with TRBJ2-3; 12 bases map to TRBD2. CDR3 length equals 15 residues. The germline V gene has CDR1 DFQATT and CDR2 SNEGSKA (reference sequence). V shed 4 bases and J 2 bases; nucleotides not matched to a gene: 4. The CDR3 spells CSATRTSGNTDTQYF. The DNA for the CDR3 is TGCAGTGCTACCCGGACTAGCGGGAACACAGATACGCAGTATTTT.

The chain carries TRBV28 and TRBJ2-1; D is unresolved. Judging by the DNA end, TRBJ2-7 fits better; the J call may be wrong. The CDR3 is made up of 14 amino acids. CDR1 and CDR2 (germline): MDHEN, SYDVKM. In DNA form, the CDR3 reads TGTGCCAGCAGTTTAGGGGTGTCCTTCGCCGAGCAGTACTTC. Its protein is CASSLGVSFAEQYF.

This clonotype was observed many times. The rearrangement joins TRBV29-1 to TRBJ2-5; 7 bases are shared with TRBD2. Germline CDR1 is SQVTM and CDR2 is ANQGSEA. The V gene end was trimmed by 5 bases and the J gene end by 2 bases; junction bases not matched to a gene: 5. The CDR3 extends over 13 amino acids. The CDR3 is CSVISSGQETQYF. The CDR3 DNA sequence: TGCAGCGTTATTTCTAGCGGACAAGAGACCCAGTACTTC.

The J gene is TRBJ2-4, the V gene TRBV5-5, with a tentative D call TRBD2 (5 bases). Near its end, the DNA agrees better with TRBJ2-7, so the J call may be wrong. This CDR3 is 16 amino acids long. Germline CDR1 SGHKS, CDR2 YYEKEE (reference sequence). Here the CDR3 DNA reads TGTGCCAGCAGCTTGGGGCGGGCGGTGACTAACTACGAGCAGTACTTC. Translation: CASSLGRAVTNYEQYF.

The chain recombines TRBV28 with TRBJ1-2, with D unresolved. Trimming stripped 3 bases from V and 7 bases from J, with 9 bases between. Germline loops: CDR1 MDHEN, CDR2 SYDVKM. The CDR3 totals 12 residues. The CDR3 sequence is CASSLSGTGYTF. For the CDR3, the DNA is TGTGCCAGCAGTTTGTCGGGAACTGGCTACACCTTC.